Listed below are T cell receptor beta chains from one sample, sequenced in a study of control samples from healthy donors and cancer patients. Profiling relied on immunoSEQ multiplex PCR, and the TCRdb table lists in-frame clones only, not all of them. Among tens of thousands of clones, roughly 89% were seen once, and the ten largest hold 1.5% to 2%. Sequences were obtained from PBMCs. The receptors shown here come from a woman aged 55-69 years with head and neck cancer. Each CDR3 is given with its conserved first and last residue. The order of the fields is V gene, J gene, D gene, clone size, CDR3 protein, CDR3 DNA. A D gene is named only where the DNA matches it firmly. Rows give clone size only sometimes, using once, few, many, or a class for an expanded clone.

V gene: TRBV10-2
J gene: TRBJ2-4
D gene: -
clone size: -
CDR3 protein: CASTSGQQMYF
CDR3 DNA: TGCGCCAGCACCTCGGGACAACAGATGTACTTC

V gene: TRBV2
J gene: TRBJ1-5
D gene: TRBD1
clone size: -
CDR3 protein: CASSEQGAQPQHF
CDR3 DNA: TGTGCCAGCAGTGAACAGGGGGCTCAGCCCCAGCATTTT

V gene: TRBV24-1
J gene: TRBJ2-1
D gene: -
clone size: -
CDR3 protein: CATSDAGTGRNEQFF
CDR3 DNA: TGTGCCACCAGTGATGCGGGGACTGGAAGAAATGAGCAGTTCTTC

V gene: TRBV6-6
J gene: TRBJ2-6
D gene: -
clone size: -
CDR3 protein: CAGGISGANVLTF
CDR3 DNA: TGTGCCGGGGGGATTAGTGGGGCCAACGTCCTGACTTTC

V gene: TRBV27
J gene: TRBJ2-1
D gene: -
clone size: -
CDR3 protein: CASSSLIGSYNEQFF
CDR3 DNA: TGTGCCAGCAGTTCCCTTATCGGCTCCTACAATGAGCAGTTCTTC

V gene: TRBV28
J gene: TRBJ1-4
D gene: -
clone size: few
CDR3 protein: CASSFAGPTYEKLFF
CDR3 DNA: TGTGCCAGCAGTTTCGCAGGGCCGACTTACGAAAAACTGTTTTTT

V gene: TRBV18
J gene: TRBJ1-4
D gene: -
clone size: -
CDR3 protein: CASSPRVNEEKLFF
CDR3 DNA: TGTGCCAGCTCACCGAGGGTCAACGAAGAAAAACTGTTTTTT

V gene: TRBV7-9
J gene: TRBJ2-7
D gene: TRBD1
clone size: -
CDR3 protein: CASSLVSGTDRGREQYF
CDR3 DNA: TGTGCCAGCAGCTTAGTATCCGGAACGGACAGGGGGCGAGAGCAGTACTTC

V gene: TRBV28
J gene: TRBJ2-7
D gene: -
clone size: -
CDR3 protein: CASRSSGFYEQYF
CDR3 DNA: TGTGCCAGCAGGTCATCAGGGTTCTACGAGCAGTACTTC

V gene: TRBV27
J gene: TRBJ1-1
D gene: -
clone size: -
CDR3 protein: CASSPNPGRTKEAFF
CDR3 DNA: TGTGCCAGCAGTCCCAACCCCGGGAGGACGAAAGAAGCTTTCTTT

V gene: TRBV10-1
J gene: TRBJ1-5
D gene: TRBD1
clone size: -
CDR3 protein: CAGRQGATHWHSNQPQHF
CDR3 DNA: TGCGCCGGACGACAGGGGGCTACCCATTGGCACAGCAATCAGCCCCAGCATTTT

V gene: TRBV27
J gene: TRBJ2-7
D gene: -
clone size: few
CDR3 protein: CASSLAGMSSYEQYF
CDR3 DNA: TGTGCCAGCAGTTTAGCGGGAATGAGCTCCTACGAGCAGTACTTC

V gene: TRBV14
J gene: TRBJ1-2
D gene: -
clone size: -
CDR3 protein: CASSQGQNHFYGYTF
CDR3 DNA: TGTGCCAGCAGCCAAGGACAGAACCACTTCTATGGCTACACCTTC

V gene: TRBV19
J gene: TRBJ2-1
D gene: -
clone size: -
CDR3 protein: CASSPYSLGHNEQFF
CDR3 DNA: TGTGCCAGTAGTCCTTACTCACTGGGTCACAATGAGCAGTTCTTC

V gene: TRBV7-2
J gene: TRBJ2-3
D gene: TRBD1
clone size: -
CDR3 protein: CASSSGQGAHDTQYF
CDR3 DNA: TGTGCCAGCAGCTCTGGACAGGGGGCACATGATACGCAGTATTTT

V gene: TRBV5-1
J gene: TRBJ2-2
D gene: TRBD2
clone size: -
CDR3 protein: CASSRTSGSPGELFF
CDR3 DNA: TGCGCCAGCAGCAGAACTAGCGGGAGCCCCGGGGAGCTGTTTTTT

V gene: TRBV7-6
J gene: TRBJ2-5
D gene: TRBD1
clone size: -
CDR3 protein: CASSQIGGRETQYF
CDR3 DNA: TGTGCCAGCAGCCAAATAGGGGGCAGGGAGACCCAGTACTTC

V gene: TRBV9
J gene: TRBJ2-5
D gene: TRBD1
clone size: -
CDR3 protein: CASSPPPGTGWETQYF
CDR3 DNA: TGTGCCAGCAGCCCCCCTCCCGGGACAGGGTGGGAGACCCAGTACTTC

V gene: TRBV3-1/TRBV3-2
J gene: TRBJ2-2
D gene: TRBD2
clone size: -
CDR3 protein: CASSPYSSSGNTGELFF
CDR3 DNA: TGTGCCAGCAGCCCCTACTCGTCTAGCGGAAACACCGGGGAGCTGTTTTTT

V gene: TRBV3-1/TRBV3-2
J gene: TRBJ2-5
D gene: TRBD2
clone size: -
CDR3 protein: CASSRNLAGSGTQYF
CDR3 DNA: TGTGCCAGCAGCCGAAACCTAGCGGGATCCGGGACCCAGTACTTC

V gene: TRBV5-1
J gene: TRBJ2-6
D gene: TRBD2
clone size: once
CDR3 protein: CASSPLGLAGDTGANVLTF
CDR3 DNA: TGCGCCAGCAGCCCGCTGGGACTAGCGGGAGATACTGGGGCCAACGTCCTGACTTTC

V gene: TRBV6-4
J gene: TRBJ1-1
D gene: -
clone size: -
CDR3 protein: CASSDEGGTEAFF
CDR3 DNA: TGTGCCAGCAGTGACGAAGGGGGCACTGAAGCTTTCTTT

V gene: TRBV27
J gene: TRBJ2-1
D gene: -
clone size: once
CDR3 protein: CASSSIQRSSYNEQFF
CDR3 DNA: TGTGCCAGCAGTTCCATTCAGCGGAGCTCCTACAATGAGCAGTTCTTC

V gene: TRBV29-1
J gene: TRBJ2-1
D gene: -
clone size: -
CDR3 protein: CSVKETDEQFF
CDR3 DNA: TGCAGCGTTAAAGAGACCGATGAGCAGTTCTTC

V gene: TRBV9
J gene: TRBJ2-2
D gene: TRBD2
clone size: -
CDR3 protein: CASSVSSGMTGELFF
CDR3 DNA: TGTGCCAGCAGCGTCTCGAGCGGGATGACCGGGGAGCTGTTTTTT

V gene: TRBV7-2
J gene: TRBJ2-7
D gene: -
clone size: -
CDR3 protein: CASSPRVRDEQYF
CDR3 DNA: TGTGCCAGCAGCCCGCGGGTTCGGGACGAGCAGTACTTC

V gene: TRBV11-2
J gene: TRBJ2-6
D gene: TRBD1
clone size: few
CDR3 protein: CASSSWTGGSSGANVLTF
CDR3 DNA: TGTGCCAGCAGCTCCTGGACAGGGGGGAGCTCTGGGGCCAACGTCCTGACTTTC

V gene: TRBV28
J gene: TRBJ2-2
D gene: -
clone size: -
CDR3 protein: CASSFFGELFF
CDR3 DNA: TGTGCCAGCAGTTTTTTCGGGGAGCTGTTTTTT

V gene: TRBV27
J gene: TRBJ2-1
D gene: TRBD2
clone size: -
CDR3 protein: CASRLAGVINEQFF
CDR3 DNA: TGTGCCAGCAGACTAGCGGGAGTTATCAATGAGCAGTTCTTC

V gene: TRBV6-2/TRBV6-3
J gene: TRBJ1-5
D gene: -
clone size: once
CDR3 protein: CASSYTAGGNQPQHF
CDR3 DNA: TGTGCCAGCAGTTACACGGCGGGGGGCAATCAGCCCCAGCATTTT

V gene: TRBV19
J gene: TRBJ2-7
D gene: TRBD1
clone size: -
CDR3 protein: CASSPTGTASYQQYF
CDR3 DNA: TGTGCCAGTAGTCCTACCGGGACAGCATCTTATCAGCAGTACTTC

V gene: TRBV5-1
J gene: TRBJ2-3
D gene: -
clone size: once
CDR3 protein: CASSSEAQDTQYF
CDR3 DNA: TGCGCCAGCAGCTCGGAAGCACAAGATACGCAGTATTTT

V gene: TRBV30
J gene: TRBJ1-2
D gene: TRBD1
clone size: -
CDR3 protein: CAWSHGQGIGYTF
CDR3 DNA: TGTGCCTGGAGTCACGGACAGGGTATCGGCTACACCTTC

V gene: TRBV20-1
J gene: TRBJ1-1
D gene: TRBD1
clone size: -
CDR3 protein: CSASRTGGMPEAFF
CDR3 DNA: TGCAGTGCTAGTCGGACAGGGGGTATGCCAGAAGCTTTCTTT

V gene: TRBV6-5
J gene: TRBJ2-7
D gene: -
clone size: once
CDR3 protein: CASRLSGAYEQYF
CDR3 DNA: TGTGCCAGCAGACTCTCAGGGGCCTACGAGCAGTACTTC

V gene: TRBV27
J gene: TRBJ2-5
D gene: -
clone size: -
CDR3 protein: CASRSGGGGSETQYF
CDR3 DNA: TGTGCCAGCAGATCAGGAGGGGGAGGGAGTGAGACCCAGTACTTC

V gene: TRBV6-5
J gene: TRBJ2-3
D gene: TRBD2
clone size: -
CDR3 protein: CASSYSSSGIGDTQYF
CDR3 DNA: TGTGCCAGCAGTTACTCATCGAGCGGGATAGGTGATACGCAGTATTTT

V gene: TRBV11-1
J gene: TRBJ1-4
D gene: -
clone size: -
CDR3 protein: CASSRQGGTNEKLFF
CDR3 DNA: TGTGCCAGCAGCCGGCAGGGTGGAACTAATGAAAAACTGTTTTTT

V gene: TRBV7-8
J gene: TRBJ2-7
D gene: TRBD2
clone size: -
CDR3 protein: CASLGGLAGDEQYF
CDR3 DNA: TGTGCCAGCCTTGGGGGACTAGCGGGAGACGAGCAGTACTTC

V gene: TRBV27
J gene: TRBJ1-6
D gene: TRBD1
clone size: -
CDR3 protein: CASSKGTGDAYNSPLHF
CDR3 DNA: TGTGCCAGCAGTAAGGGGACAGGGGACGCCTATAATTCACCCCTCCACTTT

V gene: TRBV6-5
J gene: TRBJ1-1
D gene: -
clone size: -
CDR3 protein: CASSPPGRTEAFF
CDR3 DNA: TGTGCCAGCAGTCCCCCGGGGCGTACTGAAGCTTTCTTT

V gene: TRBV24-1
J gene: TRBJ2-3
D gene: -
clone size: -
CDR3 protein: CATSGSTASDTQYF
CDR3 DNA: TGTGCCACCAGTGGGTCGACAGCATCAGATACGCAGTATTTT

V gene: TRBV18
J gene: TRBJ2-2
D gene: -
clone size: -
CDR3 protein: CASSPLDRGPGTGELFF
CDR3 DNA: TGTGCCAGCTCACCTCTGGACCGGGGACCGGGCACCGGGGAGCTGTTTTTT

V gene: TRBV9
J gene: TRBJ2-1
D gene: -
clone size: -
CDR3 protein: CASSVGPETYNEQFF
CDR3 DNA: TGTGCCAGCAGCGTAGGACCCGAGACCTACAATGAGCAGTTCTTC

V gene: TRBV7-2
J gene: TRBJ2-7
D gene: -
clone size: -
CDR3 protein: CASSLLAGAGYEQYF
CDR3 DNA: TGTGCCAGCAGCTTACTCGCGGGGGCCGGGTACGAGCAGTACTTC

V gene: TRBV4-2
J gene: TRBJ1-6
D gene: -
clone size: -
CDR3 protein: CASSPIQGYSPLHF
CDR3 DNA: TGTGCCAGCAGCCCTATACAGGGATATTCACCCCTCCACTTT